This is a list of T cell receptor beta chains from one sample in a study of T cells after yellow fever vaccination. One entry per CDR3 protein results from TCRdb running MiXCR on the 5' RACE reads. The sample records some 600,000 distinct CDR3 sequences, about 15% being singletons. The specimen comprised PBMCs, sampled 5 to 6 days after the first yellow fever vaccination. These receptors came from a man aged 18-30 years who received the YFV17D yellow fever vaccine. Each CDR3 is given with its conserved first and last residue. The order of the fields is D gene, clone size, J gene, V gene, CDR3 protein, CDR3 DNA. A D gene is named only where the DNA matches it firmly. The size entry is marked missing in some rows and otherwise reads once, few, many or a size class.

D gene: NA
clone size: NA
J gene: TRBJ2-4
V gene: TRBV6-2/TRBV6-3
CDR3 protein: CASSPTGRASKNIQYF
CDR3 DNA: TGTGCCAGCAGCCCGACAGGGAGGGCGTCCAAAAACATTCAGTACTTC

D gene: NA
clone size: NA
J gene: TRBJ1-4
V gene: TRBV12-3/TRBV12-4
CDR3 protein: CASSFIQGSEKLFF
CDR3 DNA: TGTGCCAGCAGTTTTATCCAGGGCAGTGAAAAACTGTTTTTT

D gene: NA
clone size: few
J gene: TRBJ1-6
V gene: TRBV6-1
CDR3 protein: CASSQTDYNSPLHF
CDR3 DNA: TGTGCCAGCAGTCAGACTGATTATAATTCACCCCTCCACTTT

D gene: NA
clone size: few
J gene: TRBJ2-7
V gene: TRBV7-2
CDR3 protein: CASSTYTEQYF
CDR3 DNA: TGTGCCAGCAGTACTTATACCGAGCAGTACTTC

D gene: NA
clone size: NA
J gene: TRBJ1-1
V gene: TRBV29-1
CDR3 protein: CSVTPNGANTEAFF
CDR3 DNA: TGCAGCGTGACCCCTAACGGGGCGAACACTGAAGCTTTCTTT

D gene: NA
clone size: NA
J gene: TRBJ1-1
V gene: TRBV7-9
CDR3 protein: CASSAWASNTEAFF
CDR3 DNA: TGTGCCAGCAGCGCCTGGGCGTCGAACACTGAAGCTTTCTTT

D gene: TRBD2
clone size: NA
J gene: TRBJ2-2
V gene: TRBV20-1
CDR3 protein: CSASGGGTGELFF
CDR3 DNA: TGCAGTGCTAGTGGGGGGGGCACCGGGGAGCTGTTTTTT

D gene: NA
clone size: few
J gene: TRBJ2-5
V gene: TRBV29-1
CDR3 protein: CSVEEQLSQETQYF
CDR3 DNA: TGCAGCGTTGAGGAACAACTTTCACAAGAGACCCAGTACTTC

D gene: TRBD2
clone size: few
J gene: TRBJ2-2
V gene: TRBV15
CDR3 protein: CATTSGERNTGELFF
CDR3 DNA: TGTGCCACCACTAGCGGGGAGAGGAACACCGGGGAGCTGTTTTTT

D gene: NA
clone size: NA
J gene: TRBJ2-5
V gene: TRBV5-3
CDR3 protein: CARGPLYGRSETQYF
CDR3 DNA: TGTGCCAGGGGCCCCTTATACGGCAGGTCGGAGACCCAGTACTTC

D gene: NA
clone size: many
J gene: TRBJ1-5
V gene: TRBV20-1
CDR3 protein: CSARDGGRAFNQPQHF
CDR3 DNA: TGCAGTGCTAGAGATGGTGGCAGGGCCTTCAATCAGCCCCAGCATTTT

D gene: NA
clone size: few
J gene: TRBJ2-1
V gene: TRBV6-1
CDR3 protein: CASITGLGGYNEQFF
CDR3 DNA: TGTGCCAGCATCACAGGGCTCGGGGGATACAATGAGCAGTTCTTC

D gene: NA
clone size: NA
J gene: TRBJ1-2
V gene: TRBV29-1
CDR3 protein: CSVVVGTGNYGYTF
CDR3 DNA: TGCAGCGTTGTTGTCGGAACCGGGAATTATGGCTACACCTTC

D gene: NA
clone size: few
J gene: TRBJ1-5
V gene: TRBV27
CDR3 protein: CASSLTLNQPQHF
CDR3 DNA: TGTGCCAGCAGTTTAACGCTCAATCAGCCCCAGCATTTT

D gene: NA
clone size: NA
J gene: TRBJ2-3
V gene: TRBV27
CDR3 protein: CASRKLASRGLGDTQYF
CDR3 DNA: TGTGCCAGCAGGAAACTAGCATCTAGGGGGCTGGGGGATACGCAGTATTTT

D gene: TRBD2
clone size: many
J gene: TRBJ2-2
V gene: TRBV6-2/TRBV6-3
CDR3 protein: CASSYPRGRAGELFF
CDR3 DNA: TGTGCCAGCAGTTATCCGCGGGGGAGGGCCGGGGAGCTGTTTTTT

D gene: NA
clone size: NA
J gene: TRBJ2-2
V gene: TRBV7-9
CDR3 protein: CASSVRMGSGELFF
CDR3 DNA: TGTGCCAGCAGCGTCCGCATGGGGTCCGGGGAGCTGTTTTTT

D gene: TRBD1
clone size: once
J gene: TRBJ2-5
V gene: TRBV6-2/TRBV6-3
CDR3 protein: CASSYTDRSETQYF
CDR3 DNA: TGTGCCAGCAGTTATACGGACAGGAGTGAGACCCAGTACTTC

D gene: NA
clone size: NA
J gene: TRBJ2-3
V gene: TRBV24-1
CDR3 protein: CAISDPQWDTQYF
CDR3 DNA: TGTGCCATCAGTGATCCCCAGTGGGATACGCAGTATTTT

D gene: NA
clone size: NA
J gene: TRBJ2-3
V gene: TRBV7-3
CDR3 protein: CASSLGWTTDTQYF
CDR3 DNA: TGTGCCAGCAGCTTAGGGTGGACCACAGATACGCAGTATTTT

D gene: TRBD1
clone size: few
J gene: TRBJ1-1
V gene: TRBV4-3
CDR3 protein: CASSQESAGGTEAFF
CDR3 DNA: TGCGCCAGCAGCCAAGAGTCCGCAGGGGGAACTGAAGCTTTCTTT

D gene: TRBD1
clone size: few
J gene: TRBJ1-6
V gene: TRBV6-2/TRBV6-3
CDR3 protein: CASSQGGPLHF
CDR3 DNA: TGTGCCAGCAGCCAGGGGGGACCCCTCCACTTT

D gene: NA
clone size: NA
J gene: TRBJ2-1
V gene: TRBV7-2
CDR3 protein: CASSHYGGDEQFF
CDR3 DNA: TGTGCCAGCAGCCACTACGGGGGAGATGAGCAGTTCTTC

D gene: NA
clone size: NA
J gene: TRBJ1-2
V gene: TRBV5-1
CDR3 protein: CASSSSGDSNYGYTF
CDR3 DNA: TGCGCCAGCAGCTCCTCCGGGGATTCTAACTATGGCTACACCTTC